These T cell receptor beta chains were read from a single sample in a study of CD8 T cell repertoires and HIV-1 epitope variants. These TCRs' antigens remain unknown. TCRdb's table, derived via immunoSEQ multiplex PCR, lists solely in-frame clones and lacks some. This sample has some 5,700 clones, with around 65% found just once. The sequencing input was cultured CD8+ T cells derived from PBMCs. These receptors came from a male donor with HIV. The CDR3 runs from the conserved cysteine through the conserved F or W. The D gene is left open where the match is weak. Clone size is stated in some rows and not others, as once, few, many or a class when expanded.

d_call	v_call	j_call	cdr3_length	clone_size	cdr3_nt	cdr3_aa
TRBD2	TRBV2	TRBJ2-1	18	.	TGTGCCAGCAGTGTGCCATCGCCCGTATTAGCGGGCCGGAATGAGCAGTTCTTC	CASSVPSPVLAGRNEQFF
.	TRBV5-4	TRBJ2-5	10	.	TGTGCCACCCCAGCGGAGACCCAGTACTTC	CATPAETQYF
.	TRBV5-2	TRBJ1-2	16	.	TGCGCCAGCAGCCAAGATCCCCCAGACTTGGACTATGGCTACACCTTC	CASSQDPPDLDYGYTF
.	TRBV28	TRBJ1-2	19	.	TGTGCCAGCAGTTTATTCGCCCTTAGCCCACAGTCTCCTAACTATGGCTACACCTTC	CASSLFALSPQSPNYGYTF
TRBD1	TRBV10-3	TRBJ1-4	14	.	TGTGCCATCAGGGGGGACAGGGAATACGAAAAACTGTTTTTT	CAIRGDREYEKLFF
TRBD2	TRBV5-4	TRBJ2-5	16	.	TGTGCCAGCAGCCAGCCCGGGACTACCAATGGAGAGACCCAGTACTTC	CASSQPGTTNGETQYF
TRBD1	TRBV29-1	TRBJ1-1	18	.	TGCAGCGTTGATGGCTATTTGGGACAGGATCTCTCGAACACTGAAGCTTTCTTT	CSVDGYLGQDLSNTEAFF
TRBD2	TRBV29-1	TRBJ2-1	19	.	TGCAGCGTTGAAGACCCCGGGACTAGCGGGAGACAGTCCTACAATGAGCAGTTCTTC	CSVEDPGTSGRQSYNEQFF
.	TRBV28	TRBJ1-1	16	.	TGTGCCAGCAGTTTAGTCGGGGACGCGATGAACACTGAAGCTTTCTTT	CASSLVGDAMNTEAFF
.	TRBV2	TRBJ2-1	12	.	TGTGCCAGCAACAGGTTGTACAATGAGCAGTTCTTC	CASNRLYNEQFF
TRBD1	TRBV19	TRBJ1-1	16	.	TGTGCCAGTAGTCCCGTCGCTCAGACAGGGCGGTCTGAAGCTTTCTTT	CASSPVAQTGRSEAFF
.	TRBV28	TRBJ1-2	16	medium-sized	TGTGCCAGCAGTCTGGACCCGACAGATTTTAACTATGGCTACACCTTC	CASSLDPTDFNYGYTF
TRBD1	TRBV5-1	TRBJ2-6	17	.	TGCGCCAGCAGCTTGGCCAGGGGGCGGACTGGGGCCAACGTCCTGACTTTC	CASSLARGRTGANVLTF
.	TRBV5-1	TRBJ2-1	13	.	TGCGCCAGCAGCTTGGACAGTTACAATGAGCAGTTCTTC	CASSLDSYNEQFF
.	TRBV6-6	TRBJ2-1	14	.	TGTGCCAGCAGTTACGAAAACCCTAACAATGAGCAGTTCTTC	CASSYENPNNEQFF
.	TRBV6-1	TRBJ2-7	14	.	TGTGCCAGCATTCCCGGGACCGCTCCCTACGAGCAGTACTTC	CASIPGTAPYEQYF
.	TRBV11-2	TRBJ2-7	14	few	TGTGCCAGCAGCGGTTGGAGTAATCCCTACGAGCAGTACTTC	CASSGWSNPYEQYF
TRBD1	TRBV6-5	TRBJ2-1	15	.	TGTGCCAGCCGACTGGGACAGGGGAACTACAATGAGCAGTTCTTC	CASRLGQGNYNEQFF
TRBD1	TRBV9	TRBJ1-2	17	once	TGTGCCAGCAGCGCACCGGGACAGGGCACTTTTAACTATGGCTACACCTTC	CASSAPGQGTFNYGYTF
.	TRBV30	TRBJ1-2	10	.	TGTGCCTCCCACCTCTATGGCTACACCTTC	CASHLYGYTF
.	TRBV7-2	TRBJ2-7	12	.	TGTGCCAGCAGCCCGAGCTCCTACGAGCAGTACTTC	CASSPSSYEQYF
TRBD1	TRBV27	TRBJ1-2	14	.	TGTGCCAGCAGTTCGGGGGGACAGAACTATGGCTACACCTTC	CASSSGGQNYGYTF
.	TRBV4-3	TRBJ2-3	14	.	TGCGCCAGCAGCCAAGGGTTAGGGGCAGATACGCAGTATTTT	CASSQGLGADTQYF
.	TRBV7-9	TRBJ1-2	12	.	TGTGCCAGCAGCGTCGGATCGGAGGGCTACACCTTC	CASSVGSEGYTF
TRBD1	TRBV5-1	TRBJ2-7	14	medium-sized	TGCGCCAGCAGCTTGTACCAGGGGGACCACGAGCAGTACTTC	CASSLYQGDHEQYF
.	TRBV28	TRBJ2-5	14	.	TGTGCCAGCAGTCGGGACACCTTTGAAGAGACCCAGTACTTC	CASSRDTFEETQYF
TRBD1	TRBV7-9	TRBJ2-1	15	.	TGTGCCAGCAGCTTAGTTACAGGGGGTAGGAATGAGCAGTTCTTC	CASSLVTGGRNEQFF
TRBD1	TRBV27	TRBJ1-4	13	.	TGTGCCAGCAGTTACAGGGGCGACGAAAAACTGTTTTTT	CASSYRGDEKLFF
.	TRBV5-6	TRBJ2-3	16	once	TGTGCCAGCAGCTTGGGGCAGGCCTGGAACACAGATACGCAGTATTTT	CASSLGQAWNTDTQYF
.	TRBV4-1	TRBJ2-7	12	.	TGCGCCAGCAGCGGCAGCCTCTACGAGCAGTACTTC	CASSGSLYEQYF
.	TRBV28	TRBJ1-3	16	once	TGTGCCAGCAGTTTCGGCGACTTAAGCTCTGGAAACACCATATATTTT	CASSFGDLSSGNTIYF
TRBD1	TRBV6-5	TRBJ1-2	14	few	TGTGCCAGCAGTTACGGACAGGGGGCCGGAGGCTACACCTTC	CASSYGQGAGGYTF
.	TRBV15	TRBJ2-1	13	.	TGTGCCACCAGCCCGACATCGGCGGCGGAGCAGTTCTTC	CATSPTSAAEQFF
TRBD1	TRBV9	TRBJ2-7	14	once	TGTGCCAGCAGCCGGACAGGGGGCGGCGACGAGCAGTACTTC	CASSRTGGGDEQYF
.	TRBV28	TRBJ2-2	15	.	TGTGTAGTCCATGGGACTTCCCTGAACACCGGGGAGCTGTTTTTT	CVVHGTSLNTGELFF
.	TRBV29-1	TRBJ2-7	12	.	TGCAGCGTTGAAGATCAGGGTCCGCCACAGTACTTC	CSVEDQGPPQYF
TRBD2	TRBV7-8	TRBJ2-1	17	few	TGTGCCAGCAGCTCTAGCTTCTGGACTAGCGTAAACAATGAGCAGTTCTTC	CASSSSFWTSVNNEQFF
.	TRBV6-5	TRBJ2-2	16	.	TGTGCCAGCAGTTACTCGATGGGGTCGAACACCGGGGAGCTGTTTTTT	CASSYSMGSNTGELFF
TRBD2	TRBV4-2	TRBJ2-3	16	.	TGTGCCAGCAGCCAGAGGCTAGCGGGGGAGGTAGATACGCAGTATTTT	CASSQRLAGEVDTQYF
.	TRBV20-1	TRBJ2-1	11	.	TGCAGTGCTAGAGAACCAAACTCGGAGTTCTTC	CSAREPNSEFF
.	TRBV30	TRBJ1-6	13	few	TGTGCCTGTCCGACCTGGGGGGACTCACCCCTCCACTTT	CACPTWGDSPLHF
.	TRBV2	TRBJ2-3	15	once	TGTGCCAGCCGAATGGGAGGGGGTTGGACAGATACGCAGTATTTT	CASRMGGGWTDTQYF
.	TRBV7-9	TRBJ1-6	14	few	TGTGCCAGCAGCTCATGGCCCCAGGAATCACCCCTCCACTTT	CASSSWPQESPLHF
.	TRBV19	TRBJ1-2	12	.	TGTGCCAGTAGGGACAGCAACTATGGCTACACCTTC	CASRDSNYGYTF
TRBD2	TRBV28	TRBJ2-3	18	.	TGTGCCAGCAGTTTAGGACTAGCGGGGGGGATCGGCACAGATACGCAGTATTTT	CASSLGLAGGIGTDTQYF
.	TRBV6-1	TRBJ1-6	16	.	TGTGCCAGCAGTGTCGACAGCTTCTCCTATAATTCACCCCTCCACTTT	CASSVDSFSYNSPLHF